The source of this TCR beta chain is a study of monozygotic twins with inflammatory bowel disease. Study findings and constraints: Sharing of clonotypes with others was lower in IBD patients than in healthy twins, and this was especially so with disease activity. Part of the variability in patient repertoires may have come from differing immunosuppressive treatments. Compared with healthy co-twins, IBD patients showed reduced TCRbeta repertoire diversity by inverse Simpson.

Eight separate reactions per sample yielded the cDNA. TCRdb reprocessed the 5' RACE reads, keeping one entry per CDR3 protein, no DNA. The ten most abundant clones cover 2.6% of a sample with about 380,000 distinct CDR3 sequences. Germline assignment: CDR1 SGHVS and CDR2 FQNEAQ. The CDR3 runs to 12 residues. Worth noting for this clonotype: Its antigen is undetermined.

This TCR came from a human donor with ulcerative colitis or Crohn's disease, or a healthy co-twin of an affected twin (not recorded which). The V call is TRBV7-8, the J call TRBJ2-7; TCRdb picks TRBD1, but there is no DNA to check that call. Sequencing used blood. The CDR3 protein is CASSLSSQVGIF.